This T cell receptor (beta chain) was observed in a study of blood T cell repertoires in COVID-19. The CDR3 is 14 residues long. The germline gives CDR1 MNHNY, CDR2 SVGAGI (reference sequence). The study drew participants aged roughly 18 to 95 years from 20 to 30 US areas. Clones were sequenced by immunoSEQ multiplex PCR, and TCRdb holds only the in-frame ones, with some missing. The repertoire holds some 180,000 clones, with more than 85% as singletons. Concerning this clone itself: At one of its ends the junction is not consistent with the germline gene, which may arise from a read error.

V is TRBV6-6 and J is TRBJ1-3; D remains unclear. Sequenced sample: PBMCs or T cells enriched from blood (not recorded which). The TCR was taken from a woman between 40 and 50 years old in a cohort exposed to, infected with or recovered from COVID-19 (not recorded which). CDR3: CATSVMSAGNTIYF. The CDR3 DNA reads TGTGCCACCAGTGTTATGTCAGCTGGAAACACCATATATTTT.